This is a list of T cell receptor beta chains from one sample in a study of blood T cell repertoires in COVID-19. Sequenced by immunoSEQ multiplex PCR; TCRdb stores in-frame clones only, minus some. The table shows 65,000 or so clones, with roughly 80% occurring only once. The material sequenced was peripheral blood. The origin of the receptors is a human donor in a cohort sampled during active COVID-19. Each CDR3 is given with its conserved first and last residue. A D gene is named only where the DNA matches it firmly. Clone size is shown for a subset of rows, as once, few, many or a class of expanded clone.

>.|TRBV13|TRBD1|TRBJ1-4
TGTGCCAGCAGCCAGGGACAGGGGTACGAAAAACTGTTTTTT
CASSQGQGYEKLFF
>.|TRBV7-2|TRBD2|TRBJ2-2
TGTGCCAGCAGCTTACAGGCGGGGGGGAACACCGGGGAGCTGTTTTTT
CASSLQAGGNTGELFF
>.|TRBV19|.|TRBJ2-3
TGTGCCAGTAGTATACGGGTGTTCACAGATACGCAGTATTTT
CASSIRVFTDTQYF
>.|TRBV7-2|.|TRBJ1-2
TGTGCCAGCAGCCCTACAGGAGCTAACTATGGCTACACCTTC
CASSPTGANYGYTF
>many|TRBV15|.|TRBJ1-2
TGTGCCACCAGCAAAGACAGGAGTCCCATCAGGGATGGCTACACCTTC
CATSKDRSPIRDGYTF
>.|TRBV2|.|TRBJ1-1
TGTGCCACCAAACAGGACAGACTGAACACTGAAGCTTTCTTT
CATKQDRLNTEAFF
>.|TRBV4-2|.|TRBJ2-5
TGTGCCAGCAGCCAAGATTGGAGGGAGACCCAGTACTTC
CASSQDWRETQYF
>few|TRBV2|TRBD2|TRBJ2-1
TGTGCCAGCAGTCGTAGCGGGAGCTCCTACAATGAGCAGTTCTTC
CASSRSGSSYNEQFF
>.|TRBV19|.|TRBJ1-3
TGTGCCAGTAATCCAGGCTCCTCTGGAAACACCATATATTTT
CASNPGSSGNTIYF
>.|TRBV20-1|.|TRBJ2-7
TGCAGTGCTAGTAATCGGGACTTTCCCTACGAGCAGTACTTC
CSASNRDFPYEQYF
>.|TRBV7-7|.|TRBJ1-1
TGTGCTAGCCGGAGGGTGAAGGCACTAAGCGGCACTGAAGCTTTCTTT
CASRRVKALSGTEAFF
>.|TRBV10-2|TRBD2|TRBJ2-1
TGCGCCAGCAGTGGACTAGCGGGGTTTAGTGAGCAGTTCTTC
CASSGLAGFSEQFF
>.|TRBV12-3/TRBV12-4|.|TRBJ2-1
TGTGCCAGCAGCCCTCTAAATGAGCAGTTCTTC
CASSPLNEQFF
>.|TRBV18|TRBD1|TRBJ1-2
TGTGCCAGCTCACTTACCACCGGGGCGACAGGGACACGTCGAGACTATGGCTACACCTTC
CASSLTTGATGTRRDYGYTF
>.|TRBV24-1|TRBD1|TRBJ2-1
TGTGCCACCAGTGAGGGACAGGGGGCCCGCAATGAGCAGTTCTTC
CATSEGQGARNEQFF
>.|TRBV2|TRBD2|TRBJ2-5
TGTGCCAGCATCTTCGGACTAGCGGGGTATGACCAAGAGACCCAGTACTTC
CASIFGLAGYDQETQYF